These 27 T cell receptor beta chains share one sample of origin, sequenced in a study of cytomegalovirus exposure and HLA in healthy donors. Researchers ran the PCR with 60 Vbeta and 13 Jbeta primers. Repertoires were generated with immunoSEQ multiplex PCR, while TCRdb's copy carries only in-frame clones and drops some. The profile shows 55,000 to 65,000 clones, 80% of them singletons. The sample consisted of PBMCs. The source is a male donor in good health and CMV-seronegative.

V usage is TRBV7-2 and J usage is TRBJ2-7, with a tentative D call TRBD1 (6 bases). The CDR3 has 16 amino acids. V was trimmed by 2 bases and J by 0 bases, leaving 14 bases between them. Germline assignment: CDR1 SGHTA and CDR2 FQGNSA. The CDR3 coding sequence is TGTGCCAGCAGCTTATCATCGACAGGAACCTCCTACGAGCAGTACTTC. Translating it yields CASSLSSTGTSYEQYF.

This clone was detected only once. The chain joins TRBV29-1 to TRBJ1-2; 10 nucleotides line up with TRBD1. The length of the CDR3 is 14 residues. Unmatched junction bases numbered 12, after V lost 7 bases and J lost 7 bases. The V gene's germline CDR1 is SQVTM and CDR2 ANQGSEA. CDR3 nucleotides: TGCAGCGACCGACAGGGGGCGACTAAGGGTGGCTACACCTTC. Its protein product is CSDRQGATKGGYTF.

This clone was seen only a few times. The chain couples TRBV2 to TRBJ1-5, with 9 bases matching TRBD1. The germline gives CDR1 SNHLY, CDR2 FYNNEI. Trimming took 1 base from V and 14 from J; bases not matched to a gene: 3. There are 12 residues in the CDR3. In DNA form, the CDR3 reads TGTGCCAGCAGTGAAGGGGACAGGGCGGAGCATTTT. It specifies CASSEGDRAEHF.

The count of this clone is one. The CDR3 sequence: CASSSPREHGGSDTQYF. The CDR3 DNA is TGTGCCAGCAGCTCGCCTCGGGAACACGGGGGGTCCGATACGCAGTATTTT. This chain connects TRBV7-3 to TRBJ2-3; 7 bases map to TRBD2. The CDR3 is 17 amino acids. The germline V gene has CDR1 SGHTA and CDR2 FQGTGA. The V gene end was trimmed by 4 bases and the J gene end by 6 bases; junction bases not matched to a gene: 16.

This chain uses TRBV30 with TRBJ2-1, with a tentative D call TRBD1 (6 bases). CDR1 GTSNPN and CDR2 SVGIG come from the germline V gene (reference sequence). The CDR3 extends over 14 amino acids. The ends were cut back, 3 bases at V and 9 bases at J, with 18 bases in the middle. CDR3 DNA: TGTGCCTGGAGGGCCCTCGGACAGTTGGGTGAGCAGTTCTTC. It yields the protein CAWRALGQLGEQFF.

The chain links TRBV6-1 to TRBJ2-2; 8 nucleotides line up with TRBD1. The CDR3 totals 15 residues. Trimming took 6 bases from V and 2 from J; bases not matched to a gene: 5. Germline assignment: CDR1 MNHNS and CDR2 SASEGT. The CDR3 protein is CASSSGQGNTGELFF. CDR3 nucleotide sequence: TGTGCCAGCAGCTCCGGACAGGGAAACACCGGGGAGCTGTTTTTT.

This clone appeared a single time. The chain employs TRBV6-5 and TRBJ2-1; tentatively, D is TRBD2 (6 bases). Trimming took off 6 bases at V and 7 bases at J, with 13 bases between the two ends. CDR3 length equals 13 residues. The germline V gene encodes CDR1 MNHEY and CDR2 SVGAGI. The DNA for the CDR3 is TGTGCCAGCAGCCCCGGACTAACTAATGAGCAGTTCTTC. Translation gives CASSPGLTNEQFF.

The chain carries TRBV11-2 and TRBJ1-5; D is undetermined. CDR1 and CDR2 (germline): SGHAT, FQNNGV. V lost 0 bases and J lost 7, with 10 bases in between. The CDR3 is 14 residues long. The CDR3 DNA follows: TGTGCCAGCAGCTTAGATACTAGTAGGCAGCCCCAGCATTTT. Protein: CASSLDTSRQPQHF.

The V call is TRBV19, the J call TRBJ2-1, with D possibly TRBD2 on 6 matching bases. This CDR3 has 16 amino acids. Germline CDR1 is LNHDA and CDR2 is SQIVND (reference sequence). The V gene lost 5 bases and the J gene lost 8 bases, with 22 bases spanning the gap. The CDR3, as DNA: TGTGCCAGTAGTCCAAACTGGGGAGGATCGGGCTATGAGCAGTTCTTC. It is translated as CASSPNWGGSGYEQFF.

The V call is TRBV10-3, the J call TRBJ1-1; 7 bases align to TRBD1. Germline CDR1 ENHRY, CDR2 SYGVKD. Trimming at V came to 8 bases and at J to 0 bases, leaving 6 bases not matched to a gene. CDR3 length: 14 amino acids. This CDR3 is CAIRPTGMNTEAFF. CDR3 in DNA: TGTGCCATCCGTCCGACAGGGATGAACACTGAAGCTTTCTTT.

CDR3 residues: CASQGQPMNTEAFF. CDR3 coding DNA: TGTGCCAGCCAGGGACAGCCTATGAACACTGAAGCTTTCTTT. The chain combines TRBV18 with TRBJ1-1; TRBD1 matches at 7 bases. Trimming took 8 bases from V and 0 from J; bases not matched to a gene: 6. The CDR3 extends over 14 amino acids. Germline V gene lookup returns CDR1 KGHSH and CDR2 LQKENI.

This chain joins TRBV19 and TRBJ2-7; 7 bases fit TRBD1. Trimming removed 3 bases from V and 2 bases from J; junction bases left unmatched: 7. CDR3 length: 15 amino acids. Germline loops: CDR1 LNHDA, CDR2 SQIVND (reference sequence). The CDR3 region is CASSITTQGPYEQYF. In nucleotides, the CDR3 is TGTGCCAGTAGTATCACCACACAGGGGCCCTACGAGCAGTACTTC.

CDR3 DNA: TGTGCCACCAGCAGAGATCGCGGGTCTCTCAATGAAAAACTGTTTTTT. Protein: CATSRDRGSLNEKLFF. The V call is TRBV15, the J call TRBJ1-4, with D unresolved. Germline V gene lookup returns CDR1 LNHNV and CDR2 YYDKDF (reference sequence). V lost 0 bases to trimming and J lost 5 bases, with 13 bases between them. This CDR3 spans 16 amino acids.

The chain is built from TRBV7-2 and TRBJ1-2; 12 bases align to TRBD1. The junction had 7 bases not matched to a gene; V was cut back by 3 bases and J by 8 bases. The germline V gene encodes CDR1 SGHTA and CDR2 FQGNSA. The length of the CDR3 is 15 residues. CDR3 loop: CASSFGTGGRGGYTF. The CDR3 coding sequence is TGTGCCAGCAGCTTCGGGACAGGGGGCAGGGGGGGCTACACCTTC.

The V call is TRBV6-5, the J call TRBJ2-3, with 9 bases that match TRBD2. CDR3 length: 16 amino acids. Germline values: CDR1 MNHEY, CDR2 SVGAGI. The junction had 8 bases not matched to a gene; V was cut back by 6 bases and J by 1 base. The CDR3 sequence is CASSYQGLAGTDTQYF. In nucleotides, the CDR3 is TGTGCCAGCAGCTACCAGGGACTAGCAGGCACAGATACGCAGTATTTT.

The CDR3 protein is CASSPSPGRSGANVLTF. The CDR3 coding sequence is TGCGCCAGCAGCCCCAGCCCAGGGAGGTCCGGGGCCAACGTCCTGACTTTC. The chain couples TRBV4-1 to TRBJ2-6, with a possible D match to TRBD2 (6 bases). The CDR3 sequence is 17 residues long. Germline-derived CDR1 and CDR2 are MGHRA and YSYEKL. V was pared by 4 bases and J by 4 bases, with 17 bases between.

This clone appeared a few times. V usage is TRBV11-3 and J usage is TRBJ2-6; 8 bases are a match to TRBD1. Germline CDR1 reads SGHNT; CDR2 reads YENEEA. The CDR3 is 15 amino acids. J gave up 2 bases and V 5 bases, and 2 bases lay outside the gene matches. CDR3 region: CASSQTGAGANVLTF. CDR3 DNA sequence: TGTGCCAGCAGCCAGACAGGGGCTGGGGCCAACGTCCTGACTTTC.

This chain connects TRBV5-1 to TRBJ2-6; 7 bases align to TRBD1. Germline trimming cut 4 bases from V and 0 bases from J; bases unmatched to any gene: 13. Germline values: CDR1 SGHRS, CDR2 YFSETQ. The CDR3 sequence is 19 residues long. CDR3 bases: TGCGCCAGCAGCCCGACTCAGACAGGGCCGGTCTCTGGGGCCAACGTCCTGACTTTC. Its protein product is CASSPTQTGPVSGANVLTF. Full variable domain (remainder filled in from reference TRBV5-1 and TRBJ2-6): KAGVTQTPRYLIKTRGQQVTLSCSPISGHRSVSWYQQTPGQGLQFLFEYFSETQRNKGNFPGRFSGRQFSNSRSEMNVSTLELGDSALYLCASSPTQTGPVSGANVLTFGAGSRLTVL.

The rearrangement joins TRBV15 to TRBJ2-5, with TRBD2 identical over 8 bases. The DNA end is a closer match to TRBJ2-7, so the J assignment may be wrong. Germline-derived CDR1 and CDR2 are LNHNV and YYDKDF (reference sequence). CDR3 length equals 13 residues. Here the CDR3 reads CATTGGGINEQYF. The CDR3 coding sequence is TGTGCCACCACTGGCGGGGGGATTAACGAGCAGTACTTC.

The chain employs TRBV25-1 and TRBJ1-6, with D tentatively TRBD1 (5 bases). Trimming removed 7 bases from V and 10 bases from J, with 14 bases in between. The CDR3 is 13 residues long. In germline, CDR1 is MGHDK, CDR2 SYGVNS. Here the CDR3 reads CASNIGRESPLHF. CDR3 DNA: TGTGCCAGCAACATAGGCAGGGAATCACCCCTCCACTTT.

The chain couples TRBV9 to TRBJ1-5; no firm D call. The ends were cut back, 4 bases at V and 0 bases at J, with 5 bases in the middle. This CDR3 has 13 residues. Germline CDR1 SGDLS, CDR2 YYNGEE. The CDR3 bases are TGTGCCAGCAGCCGGGGTAGCAATCAGCCCCAGCATTTT. Its protein is CASSRGSNQPQHF.

The chain carries TRBV7-2 and TRBJ2-1; 9 bases line up with TRBD1. Germline CDR1 reads SGHTA; CDR2 reads FQGNSA. The trim removed 1 base at V and 4 bases at J, leaving 11 bases unmatched. The CDR3 is made up of 18 amino acids. CDR3 nucleotides: TGTGCCAGCAGCTTAGAGTGGTTGGACAGGGGAGGATACAATGAGCAGTTCTTC. Amino acid sequence: CASSLEWLDRGGYNEQFF.

J is TRBJ2-3 and V is TRBV15; the match to TRBD2 covers 12 bases. V lost 5 bases to trimming and J lost 4 bases; unmatched junction nucleotides: 4. This CDR3 is 15 amino acids long. Germline V lookup: CDR1 LNHNV, CDR2 YYDKDF (reference sequence). The DNA for the CDR3 is TGTGCCACCAGCCCCTCTAGCGGGGGGGCAGATACGCAGTATTTT. Amino acids: CATSPSSGGADTQYF.

This chain links TRBV11-2 with TRBJ1-2, with 8 nucleotides matching TRBD1. Germline V gene sequence: CDR1 SGHAT, CDR2 FQNNGV. The CDR3 length is 17 residues. V dropped 2 bases and J dropped 4; count of bases not matched to a gene: 12. In DNA, the CDR3 is TGTGCCAGCAGCTTACCGGACAGGGCCCACGGAGGCTATGGCTACACCTTC. The encoded protein is CASSLPDRAHGGYGYTF.

The CDR3 region is CASSRDIAPDTGELFF. CDR3 nucleotides: TGTGCCAGCAGCCGAGATATAGCCCCCGACACCGGGGAGCTGTTTTTT. V and J are TRBV7-3 and TRBJ2-2; D not resolved. Per germline, CDR1 SGHTA and CDR2 FQGTGA. The CDR3 extends over 16 amino acids. The V gene lost 5 bases and the J gene lost 3 bases, with 16 bases spanning the gap.

This sequence joins TRBV19 and TRBJ2-3; 10 positions agree with TRBD2. J lost 1 base, V lost 3 bases, and 1 base had no gene match. Germline CDR1 is LNHDA and CDR2 is SQIVND (reference sequence). CDR3 length equals 15 residues. CDR3 amino acids: CASSILAGGTDTQYF. CDR3 bases: TGTGCCAGTAGTATCCTAGCGGGGGGCACAGATACGCAGTATTTT.

V usage is TRBV20-1 and J usage is TRBJ1-2; the D is unclear. The germline V gene has CDR1 DFQATT and CDR2 SNEGSKA (reference sequence). The CDR3 totals 11 residues. Deletions cut 4 bases from V and 3 bases from J, with 6 bases between. CDR3 nucleotides: TGCAGTGCTACCGGGGACTATGGCTACACCTTC. Translation gives CSATGDYGYTF.